Sequencing of this TCR beta chain was carried out in a study of T cell responses to AZD1222 COVID-19 vaccine (dated by TCRdb to the early 2020s). In terms of the full investigation: TCR sequencing covered 233 trial participants: 200 to 210 given two doses of AZD1222 and 26 given two doses of MenACWY control vaccine. Trial participants were enrolled by age into subgroups of 18-55, 56-69 and 70-plus years, and around 150, 29 and 61 TCR-sequenced participants, respectively, were included in these subgroups. The paper's findings and limits, for the study overall: Because no day 14 peak-response samples were available, the repertoires could be characterized only after the peak T cell response. The vaccine-associated CD4 TCRs covered the entire spike protein, and the dominant responses fell in regions 160-218 and 743-854. After two AZD1222 doses, both the breadth and the depth of spike-specific TCRs were significantly higher than at day 0 and than in MenACWY recipients. Conclusions about previously exposed vaccinees are limited, since just a handful of AZD1222 recipients were seropositive for SARS-CoV-2 at baseline. Nearly half of unique spike-specific TCRs reportedly recognized epitopes outside regions mutated in the B.1.351 and B.1.1.7 variants. Participants were mostly white British and included more females than males, and it was suggested by the authors that clonal diversity may have been underestimated. In the small 56-69-year group, the increase in depth fell short of significance, most likely because of low power.

The CDR3 regions of human TCRbeta chains were analyzed by immunosequencing. The paper's processing steps were these. Repertoire TCRs were matched against a reference library of SARS-CoV-2-specific TCRs generated with the MIRA antigen-specificity platform. Breadth was defined as the fraction of unique TCRs that were SARS-CoV-2-associated, and depth was defined as the fraction of total T cells that were SARS-CoV-2-associated. Using the MIRA data, every spike-specific TCR was mapped to the spike region that the TCR reacted to and assigned to either a CD4 or a CD8 class. Log10-transformed breadth and depth values were compared by one-way ANOVA with Sidak's multiple comparisons tests. This immuneACCESS table, as held by TCRdb, lists in-frame sequences with V and J called but not all clones. Of the missing ones, under half trace to an unresolved V gene in checked studies; the others have no known cause. V and J calls and clone size follow that table, whereas D and trimming were derived from the DNA. The sample table contains tens of thousands of clones; only one count was recorded for roughly three quarters of them. The top ten clonotypes cover 5% of the sample.

The germline V gene sets CDR1 to SQVTM and CDR2 to ANQGSEA. From the cysteine up to the phenylalanine, the CDR3 has a length of 13 residues. Only the CDR3 portion is preserved as DNA: 39 bases, with reading frame beginning at the first base. At the junction V is shortened by 0 bases and J by 8 bases; bases outside the gene matches: 4. Turning to this clone: The antigen it recognizes is unknown. Base qualities are not provided; no much larger clone lies one nucleotide away.

This specimen's time point label, interpreted: about 28 days (+/-7) after the second vaccine dose. AZD1222 recipients whose second dose came at about 4 weeks and those whose second dose came at about 12 weeks were combined into one group, since spike-specific TCR depth and breadth did not differ between the two schedules. The vaccinee samples were drawn from two UK trials, COV001 and COV002, one of which was a single-blind randomized controlled phase 2/3 trial testing AZD1222 (ChAdOx1 nCoV-19) in healthy adults. For TCRbeta chain sequencing, PBMC samples were collected from trial participants at day 0 and at day 28 after the second dose.

The sequencing used peripheral blood, collected 28 days after the second AZD1222 dose. The rearranged segments are TRBV29-1 and TRBJ1-2, with 9 central nucleotides matching TRBD1. The sequence was collected from an adult who received the AZD1222 COVID-19 vaccine. The CDR3 loop reads CSVEEQGAGGYTF. The nucleotides read TGCAGCGTTGAAGAACAGGGGGCTGGAGGCTACACCTTC.